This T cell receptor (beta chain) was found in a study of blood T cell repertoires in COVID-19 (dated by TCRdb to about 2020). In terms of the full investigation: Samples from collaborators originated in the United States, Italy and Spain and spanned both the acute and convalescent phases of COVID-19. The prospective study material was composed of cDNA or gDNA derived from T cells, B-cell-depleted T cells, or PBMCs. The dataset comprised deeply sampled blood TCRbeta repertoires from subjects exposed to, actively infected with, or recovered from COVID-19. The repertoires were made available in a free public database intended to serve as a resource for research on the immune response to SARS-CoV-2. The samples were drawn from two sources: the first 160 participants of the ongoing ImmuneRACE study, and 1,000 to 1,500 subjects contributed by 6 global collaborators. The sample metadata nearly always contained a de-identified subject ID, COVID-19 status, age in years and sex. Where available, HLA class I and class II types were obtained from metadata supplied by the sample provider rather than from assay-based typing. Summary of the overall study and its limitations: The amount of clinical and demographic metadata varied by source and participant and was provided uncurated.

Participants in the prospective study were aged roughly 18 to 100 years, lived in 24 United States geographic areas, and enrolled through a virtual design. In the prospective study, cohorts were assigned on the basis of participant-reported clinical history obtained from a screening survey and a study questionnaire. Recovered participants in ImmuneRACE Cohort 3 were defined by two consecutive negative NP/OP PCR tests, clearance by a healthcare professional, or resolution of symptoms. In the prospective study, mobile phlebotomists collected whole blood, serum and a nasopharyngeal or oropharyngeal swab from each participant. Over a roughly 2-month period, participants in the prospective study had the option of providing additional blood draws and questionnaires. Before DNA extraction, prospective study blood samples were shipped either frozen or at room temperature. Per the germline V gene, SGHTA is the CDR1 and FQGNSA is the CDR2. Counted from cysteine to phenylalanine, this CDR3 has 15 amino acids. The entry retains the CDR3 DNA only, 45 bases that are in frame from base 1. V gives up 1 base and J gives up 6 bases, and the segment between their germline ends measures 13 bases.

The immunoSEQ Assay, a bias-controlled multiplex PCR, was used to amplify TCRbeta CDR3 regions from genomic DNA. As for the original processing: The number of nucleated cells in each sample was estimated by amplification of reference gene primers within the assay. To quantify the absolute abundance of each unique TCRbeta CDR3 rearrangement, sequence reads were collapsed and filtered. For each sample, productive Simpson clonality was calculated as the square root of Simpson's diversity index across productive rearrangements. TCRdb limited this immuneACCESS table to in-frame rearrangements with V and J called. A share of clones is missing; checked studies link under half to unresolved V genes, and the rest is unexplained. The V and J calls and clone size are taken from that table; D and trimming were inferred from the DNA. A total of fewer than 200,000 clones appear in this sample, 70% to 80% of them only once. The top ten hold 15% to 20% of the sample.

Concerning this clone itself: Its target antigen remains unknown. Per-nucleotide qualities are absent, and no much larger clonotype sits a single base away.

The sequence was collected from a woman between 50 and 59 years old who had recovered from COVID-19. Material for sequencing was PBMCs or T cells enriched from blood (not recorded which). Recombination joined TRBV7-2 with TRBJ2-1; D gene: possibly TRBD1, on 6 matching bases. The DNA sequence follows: TGTGCCAGCAGCTTAGGGAGTACCAGGGGCAATGAGCAGTTCTTC. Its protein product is CASSLGSTRGNEQFF.